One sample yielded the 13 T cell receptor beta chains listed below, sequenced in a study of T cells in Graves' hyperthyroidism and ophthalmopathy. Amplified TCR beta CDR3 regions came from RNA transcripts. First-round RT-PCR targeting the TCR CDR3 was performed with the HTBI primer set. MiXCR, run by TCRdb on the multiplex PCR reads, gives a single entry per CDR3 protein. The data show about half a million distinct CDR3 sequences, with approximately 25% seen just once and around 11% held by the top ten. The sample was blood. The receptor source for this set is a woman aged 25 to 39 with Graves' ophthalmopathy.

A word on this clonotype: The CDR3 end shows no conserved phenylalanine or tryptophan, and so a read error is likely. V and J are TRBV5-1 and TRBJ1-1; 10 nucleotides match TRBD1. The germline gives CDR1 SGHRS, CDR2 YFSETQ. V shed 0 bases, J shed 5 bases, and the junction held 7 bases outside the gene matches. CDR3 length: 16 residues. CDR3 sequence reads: CASSLVGDRGETEAFY. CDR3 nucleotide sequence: TGCGCCAGCAGCTTGGTAGGGGACAGGGGTGAGACTGAAGCTTTCTAT.

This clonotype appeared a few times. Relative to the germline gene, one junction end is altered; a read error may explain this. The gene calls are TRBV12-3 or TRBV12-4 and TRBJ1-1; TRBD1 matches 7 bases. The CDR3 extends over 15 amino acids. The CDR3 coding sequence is TGTGCCAGCAGATGGGCAGGGGGATTGAACACTGAAGCTTCCTTT. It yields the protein CASRWAGGLNTEASF.

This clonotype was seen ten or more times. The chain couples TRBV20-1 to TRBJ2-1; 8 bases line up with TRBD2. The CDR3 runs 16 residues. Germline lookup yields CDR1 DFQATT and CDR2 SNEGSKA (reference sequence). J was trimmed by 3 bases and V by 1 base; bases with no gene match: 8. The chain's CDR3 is CSARVPRGDVYNEQFF. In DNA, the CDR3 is TGCAGTGCTAGAGTTCCGCGGGGGGACGTCTACAATGAGCAGTTCTTC.

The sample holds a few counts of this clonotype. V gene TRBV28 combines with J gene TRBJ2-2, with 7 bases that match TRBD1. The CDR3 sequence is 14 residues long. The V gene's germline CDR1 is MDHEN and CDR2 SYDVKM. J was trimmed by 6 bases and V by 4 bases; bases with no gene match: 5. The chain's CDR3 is CASSSGQMSGELFF. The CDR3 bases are TGTGCCAGCAGTTCGGGACAGATGTCCGGGGAGCTGTTTTTT.

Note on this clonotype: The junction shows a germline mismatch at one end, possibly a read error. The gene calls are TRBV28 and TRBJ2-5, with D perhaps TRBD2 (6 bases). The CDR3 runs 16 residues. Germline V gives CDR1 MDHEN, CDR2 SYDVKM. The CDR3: CASSLFASEYQETQYF. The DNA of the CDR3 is TGTGCCAGTAGTTTATTCGCTAGCGAGTACCAAGAGACCCAGTACTTC.

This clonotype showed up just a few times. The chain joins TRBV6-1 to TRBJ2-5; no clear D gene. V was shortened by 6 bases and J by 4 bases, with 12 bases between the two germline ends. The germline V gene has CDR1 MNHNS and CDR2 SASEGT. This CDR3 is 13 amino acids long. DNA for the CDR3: TGTGCCAGCAGGACAATTTCCCCAGAGACCCAGTACTTC. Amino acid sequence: CASRTISPETQYF.

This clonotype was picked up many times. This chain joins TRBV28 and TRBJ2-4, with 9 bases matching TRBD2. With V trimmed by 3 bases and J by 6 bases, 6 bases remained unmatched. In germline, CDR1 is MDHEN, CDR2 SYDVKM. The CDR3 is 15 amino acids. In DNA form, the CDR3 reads TGTGCCAGCAGTTTGGGAGGAGCGGGGGGAAACATTCAGTACTTC. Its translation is CASSLGGAGGNIQYF.

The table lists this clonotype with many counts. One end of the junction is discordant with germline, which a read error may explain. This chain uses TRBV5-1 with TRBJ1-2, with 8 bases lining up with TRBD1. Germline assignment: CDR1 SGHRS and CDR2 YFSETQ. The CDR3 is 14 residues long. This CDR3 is CASRLAGQAAGYTF. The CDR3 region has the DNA TGCGCCAGCAGATTGGCGGGACAGGCGGCAGGCTACACCTTC.

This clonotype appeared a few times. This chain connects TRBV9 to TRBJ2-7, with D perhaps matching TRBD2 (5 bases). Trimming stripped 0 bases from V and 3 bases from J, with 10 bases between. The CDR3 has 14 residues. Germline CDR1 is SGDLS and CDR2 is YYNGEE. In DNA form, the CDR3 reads TGTGCCAGCAGCGTAGCCCCCGGGGTCTACGAGCAGTACTTC. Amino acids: CASSVAPGVYEQYF.

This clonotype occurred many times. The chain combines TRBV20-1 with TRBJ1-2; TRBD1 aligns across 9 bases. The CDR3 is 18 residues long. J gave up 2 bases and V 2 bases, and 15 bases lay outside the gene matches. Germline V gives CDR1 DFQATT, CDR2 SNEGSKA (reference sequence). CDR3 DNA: TGCAGTGCTAGACTACCGGGACAGGGCCTTCGAGCGAACTATGGCTACACCTTC. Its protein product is CSARLPGQGLRANYGYTF.

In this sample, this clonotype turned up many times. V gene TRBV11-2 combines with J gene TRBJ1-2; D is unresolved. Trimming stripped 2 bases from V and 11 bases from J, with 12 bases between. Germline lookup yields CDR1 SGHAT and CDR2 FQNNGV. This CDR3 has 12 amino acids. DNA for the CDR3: TGTGCCAGCAGCTTAAACACAGAAAGTTACACCTTC. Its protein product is CASSLNTESYTF.

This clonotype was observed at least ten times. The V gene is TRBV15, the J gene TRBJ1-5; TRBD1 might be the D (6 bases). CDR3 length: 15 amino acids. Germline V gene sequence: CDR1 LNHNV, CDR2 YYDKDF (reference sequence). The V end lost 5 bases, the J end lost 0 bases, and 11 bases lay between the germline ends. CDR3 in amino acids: CATSDHRVSNQPQHF. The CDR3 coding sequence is TGTGCCACCAGCGATCACAGGGTTAGCAATCAGCCCCAGCATTTT.

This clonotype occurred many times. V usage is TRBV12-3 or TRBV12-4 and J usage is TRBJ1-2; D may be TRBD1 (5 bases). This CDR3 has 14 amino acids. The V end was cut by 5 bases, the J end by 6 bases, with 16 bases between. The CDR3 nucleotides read TGTGCCAGCAGTCTGACCCGGGGGATGGATGGCTACACCTTC. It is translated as CASSLTRGMDGYTF.